This record concerns one T cell receptor beta chain sequence. Its antigen remains unidentified. No much larger clone is present one base from it, and per-base qualities are unavailable. Ends trimmed: V by 6 bases, J by 2 bases; bases unmatched to a gene: 11. The CDR3 starts with the cysteine, ends with the phenylalanine, and has 16 residues. Just CDR3 DNA is preserved here, 48 bases in frame from base 1. Taken from the germline V gene, the CDR1 and CDR2 loops are SNHLY and FYNNEI. The cohort consisted of 600 to 700 healthy bone marrow donors. At the time of sampling, all cohort members were nominally healthy, though unrecorded immune exposures were likely present. The donor tested CMV seronegative and was one of the 352 seronegative cohort members. A peripheral blood sample was provided by each donor, and peripheral blood mononuclear cells were used for TCR beta sequencing. Genomic DNA was extracted from the blood cell samples with the Qiagen DNeasy Blood Extraction Kit.

This entry comes from a study of cytomegalovirus exposure and HLA in healthy donors (dated by TCRdb to the late 2010s). Background for the entire study: An earlier analysis of roughly 630 of the donors reported 250 to 350 Gb of sequence data and 100 million to 130 million unique TCR beta sequences from approximately 180 million T cells. An early release covering roughly 600 HLA-typed donors comprised roughly 300 gigabases of sequencing data and 85 million to 100 million unique TCR sequences. Among the roughly 390 genotyped donors, around 79% belonged to the genetic ancestry cluster associated with self-reported Caucasian donors. The aim of the study was to test whether cataloging public T cell receptors could identify signatures of past pathogen exposure. The study profiled the T cell repertoires of hundreds of subjects by immunosequencing and related them to cytomegalovirus serostatus. Besides the first cohort of 666 subjects, a separate validation cohort made up of some 110 different subjects was used. To predict cytomegalovirus infection status, the study combined high-throughput TCR immunosequencing, statistical association of individual TCRs with disease status, and machine learning. A later analysis re-analyzed previously published TCR beta repertoires from 666 donors and added high-resolution HLA genotyping to study TCR occurrence patterns. Rather than drawing on any new phenotypic data, the later analysis identified candidate immune exposures from TCR beta sequences and the way those sequences occurred across donors. An earlier analysis of 500 to 750 of the donors applied high-throughput TCR beta sequencing to assess whether each TCR beta V gene segment acted as functional or pseudogenic. Alongside the repertoire data, information on donor age, sex, ethnicity and CMV serostatus was compiled. A later genetic analysis used genome-wide SNP genotypes for about 65% of the 666 donors, treating that subset as a discovery cohort. All discovery cohort repertoires had been generated using a single sequencing platform. HLA typing included class I and class II loci at four-digit resolution. The number of typed donors differed by locus: roughly 629-630 for A, B, C, DRB1 and DQB1; 500 to 550 for DQA1; approximately 610 for DPA1; and some 450 for DPB1. A handful of DR-DQ haplotypes were handled as single units for association and clustering because linkage in the cohort was strong. Across 300 to 500 genotyped donors of the cohort, an average of roughly 250,000 unique TCR beta nucleotide sequences per donor were sequenced, and approximately 17% of those sequences were non-productive.

Libraries came from the immunoSEQ multiplex PCR assay. A mixture of 60 forward primers for TCR Vbeta segments and 13 reverse primers for TCR Jbeta segments was used in the multiplex PCR. A multiplex PCR assay on genomic DNA amplified the CDR3 region of rearranged TCR beta genes. On the Illumina HiSeq System, the amplified TCR beta libraries were sequenced as 87-base-pair reads. In the source study's methods: A later analysis counted about 80 million unique TCR beta chains across the 666 repertoires, and around 9.9 million of these chains were shared by at least two donors. Raw reads were error-corrected and collapsed into unique sequences with a nearest-neighbor algorithm that merged closely related sequences to remove PCR and sequencing errors. V, D and J gene segments were assigned by aligning CDR3 sequences to IMGT reference sequences. For a sequence to be retained, a match of at least six nucleotides was required to both a V gene segment and a J gene segment. A rearrangement counted as productive if the CDR3 had no stop codons and remained in frame with V and J, and every other rearrangement counted as non-productive. Following IMGT convention, CDR3 was defined as the stretch from the second conserved V-encoded cysteine up to the conserved J-encoded phenylalanine. The earlier analysis of about 590 of the donors excluded sequences that lacked an unambiguous match to a single V gene segment. An earlier analysis of a few hundred of the donors classified V segments as functional when productive rearrangements were above 56.7% and as segregating when the standard deviation between donors was above 5%. A statistical classification framework was developed to diagnose cytomegalovirus status using the catalog of TCR beta chain sequences. A later analysis assigned V and J genes by comparing TCR nucleotide sequences with IMGT/GENE-DB human TR gene sequences. Using the TCRdist pipeline, a later analysis assigned CDR3 sequences along with most-parsimonious VDJ recombination scenarios. In a later analysis, each TCR beta chain was defined by its CDR3 amino acid sequence together with its V-gene family, and reads lacking a unique V-gene family were excluded. In a later analysis, nearly 600 highly shared, low-generation-probability nucleotide sequences were removed to address suspected cross-contamination and a sequencing artifact. In a later analysis, a clonal expansion index for each public chain was calculated from normalized within-repertoire ranks of inferred template counts. Generation probabilities in a later analysis came from a VDJ recombination model fitted to out-of-frame rearrangements, and those results were checked against IGoR. A later analysis scored TCR-TCR, TCR-HLA and TCR-CMV co-occurrence with hypergeometric tests, applying a repertoire-size bias correction to TCR pairs. False discovery rates were estimated in a later analysis by permuting HLA or CMV assignments 20 times. In a later analysis, co-occurring TCRs were grouped with DBSCAN, and TCRdist sequence similarity was added when clustering was performed within HLA-allele-positive subsets. Repertoires with fewer than 30,000 or more than 120,000 public chains, plus five repertoires with anomalous nucleotide sharing, were excluded from co-occurrence clustering. TCRdb stores this immuneACCESS table with in-frame sequences only. Part of the clones is absent; in the studies checked, under half of the shortfall reflects unresolved V genes, and no reason is known for the rest. Clone size and V and J calls were adopted from that table, with D and trimming inferred from the DNA. The table for this sample lists around 130,000 clones; approximately 80% of them were counted only once. The ten biggest clones cover around 1.2% of the sample.

On the study overall, not on this receptor specifically: In a later analysis, the rate of TCR association differed among HLA loci, with DRB1 alleles having the most associated TCRs and HLA-C alleles having the fewest. In vitro tests confirmed that a few of the cytomegalovirus-associated TCR beta chains recognize cytomegalovirus antigens. An earlier analysis of approximately 500 of the donors showed that most TCR beta V segments appeared in productive rearrangements either about 90% or about 30% of the time, which broadly matched IMGT annotations. A further reported finding was that TCR beta sequences accurately predicted the HLA-A and HLA-B alleles for most subjects in the first cohort. Because HLA typing was missing for some donors at each locus, association tests included only the typed subset. Compared with the roughly 700-donor mean, donors in an Asian-associated ancestry cluster had fewer N-insertions in productive TCRs, according to a later genetic analysis. Sequencing depth was assumed to be roughly uniform across donors in the presence/absence analyses, though that assumption may not hold. CMV serostatus was the only immune exposure information available for the cohort. The classifier was reported to diagnose cytomegalovirus status with high specificity and sensitivity in both the original and validation cohorts. Most CMV-associated TCR beta chains appeared to be HLA-restricted in a later analysis, and the HLA associations seemed to be driven largely by CMV exposure. In a later analysis, some 17,000 TCR beta sequences were associated with specific HLA alleles at a false discovery rate of 0.05. The 87-base-pair reads could not distinguish some IMGT-functional V segments, including TRBV6-2 and TRBV6-3, so those segments were excluded. According to a later analysis, parvovirus B19, influenza, CMV and Epstein-Barr virus appeared linked to several top co-occurrence clusters. Across donors, most TCR sequences were observed very rarely, whereas some public TCRs were present in many individuals. Linkage disequilibrium might explain the correlated functional status among segregating V segments, but an unknown experimental factor could not be ruled out. It was suggested by the authors that the approach could potentially be generalized to other disease states and immunological phenotypes. The study gave a list of under 200 TCR beta chains associated with cytomegalovirus. Only TCR beta chains were sequenced in this cohort, and the absence of alpha or paired-chain data limited detectable features. The earlier analysis of 587 of the donors excluded approximately 15 rarely observed V segments, including chromosome 9 orphons, because counts were too low. A cluster of highly shared sequence variants was judged likely to be a technical artifact of the sequencing pipeline. An association between a missense DCLRE1C variant and V-gene and J-gene trimming of TCR beta chains was found in a later genetic analysis and replicated in an independent cohort. Compared with equally common non-associated chains, HLA-associated TCR beta chains in a later analysis were more clonally expanded and had lower generation probabilities. When HLA alleles, especially DR and DQ, strongly co-occurred, TCR associations were difficult to assign to individual alleles.

Rearrangement joined TRBV2 to TRBJ2-3, and 7 junction bases match TRBD2. Sample: PBMCs. The sequence was collected from a man aged 45-65 years in good health and CMV-seronegative. The CDR3 has the sequence CASSTGLDQPTDTQYF. At the DNA level, the sequence is TGTGCCAGCAGCACAGGACTAGATCAACCCACAGATACGCAGTATTTT.